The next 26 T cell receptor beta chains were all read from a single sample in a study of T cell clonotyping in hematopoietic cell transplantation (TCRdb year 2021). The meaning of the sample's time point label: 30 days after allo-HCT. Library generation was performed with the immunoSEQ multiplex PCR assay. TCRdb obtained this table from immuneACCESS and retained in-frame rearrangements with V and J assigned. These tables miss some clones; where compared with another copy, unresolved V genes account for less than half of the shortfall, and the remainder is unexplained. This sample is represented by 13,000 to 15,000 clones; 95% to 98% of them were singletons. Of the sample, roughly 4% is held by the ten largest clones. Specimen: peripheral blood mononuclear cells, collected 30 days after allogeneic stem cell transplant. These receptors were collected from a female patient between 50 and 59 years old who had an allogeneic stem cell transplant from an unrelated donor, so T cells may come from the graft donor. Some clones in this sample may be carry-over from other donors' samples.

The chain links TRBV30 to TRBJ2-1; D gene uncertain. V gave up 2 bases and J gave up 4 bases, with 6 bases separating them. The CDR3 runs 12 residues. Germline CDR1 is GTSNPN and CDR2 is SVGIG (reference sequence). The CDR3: CAWSPSYNEQFF. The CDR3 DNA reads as TGTGCCTGGAGTCCTTCTTACAATGAGCAGTTCTTC.

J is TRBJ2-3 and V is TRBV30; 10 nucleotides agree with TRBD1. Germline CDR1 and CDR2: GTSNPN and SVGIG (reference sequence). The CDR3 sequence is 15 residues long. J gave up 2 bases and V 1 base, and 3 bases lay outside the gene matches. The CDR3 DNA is TGTGCCTGGAGTGGGGGGACAGGGGACACAGATACGCAGTATTTT. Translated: CAWSGGTGDTDTQYF.

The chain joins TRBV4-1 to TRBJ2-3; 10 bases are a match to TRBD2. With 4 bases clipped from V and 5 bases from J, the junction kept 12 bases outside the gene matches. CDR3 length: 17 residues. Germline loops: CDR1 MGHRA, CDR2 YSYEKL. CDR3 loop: CASSRSPQREGEDTQYF. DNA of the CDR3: TGCGCCAGCAGCCGATCCCCCCAGCGGGAGGGCGAAGATACGCAGTATTTT.

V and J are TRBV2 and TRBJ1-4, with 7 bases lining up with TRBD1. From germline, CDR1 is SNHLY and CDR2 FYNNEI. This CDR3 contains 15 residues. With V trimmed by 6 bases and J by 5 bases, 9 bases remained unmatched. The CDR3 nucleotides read TGTGCCAGCAGGTGGGCGGGACAGTCGAATGAAAAACTGTTTTTT. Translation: CASRWAGQSNEKLFF.

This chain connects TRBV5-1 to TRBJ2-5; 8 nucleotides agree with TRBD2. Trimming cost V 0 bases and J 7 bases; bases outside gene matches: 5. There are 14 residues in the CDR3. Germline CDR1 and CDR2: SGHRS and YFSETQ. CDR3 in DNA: TGCGCCAGCAGCTTGGGGGTAGCGGGGCGGACCCAGTACTTC. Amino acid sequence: CASSLGVAGRTQYF.

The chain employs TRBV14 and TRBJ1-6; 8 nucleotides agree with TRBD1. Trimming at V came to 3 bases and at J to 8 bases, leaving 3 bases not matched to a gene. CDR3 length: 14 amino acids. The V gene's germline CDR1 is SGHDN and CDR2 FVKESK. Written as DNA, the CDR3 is TGTGCCAGCAGCCAGGACAGGGTTGATTCACCCCTCCACTTT. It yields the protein CASSQDRVDSPLHF.

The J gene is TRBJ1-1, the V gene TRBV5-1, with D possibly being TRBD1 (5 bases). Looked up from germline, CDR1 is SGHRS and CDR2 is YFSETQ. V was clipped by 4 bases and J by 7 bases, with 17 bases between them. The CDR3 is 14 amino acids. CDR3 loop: CASSIGHAQGEAFF. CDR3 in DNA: TGCGCCAGCAGCATCGGACACGCCCAGGGTGAAGCTTTCTTT. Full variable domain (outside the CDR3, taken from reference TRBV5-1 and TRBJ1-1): KAGVTQTPRYLIKTRGQQVTLSCSPISGHRSVSWYQQTPGQGLQFLFEYFSETQRNKGNFPGRFSGRQFSNSRSEMNVSTLELGDSALYLCASSIGHAQGEAFFGQGTRLTVV.

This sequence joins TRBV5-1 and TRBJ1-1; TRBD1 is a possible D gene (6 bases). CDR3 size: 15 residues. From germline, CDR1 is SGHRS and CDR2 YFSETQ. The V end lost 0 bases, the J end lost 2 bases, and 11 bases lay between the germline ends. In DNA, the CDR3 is TGCGCCAGCAGCTTGGGGGCCAGGGGAAACACTGAAGCTTTCTTT. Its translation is CASSLGARGNTEAFF.

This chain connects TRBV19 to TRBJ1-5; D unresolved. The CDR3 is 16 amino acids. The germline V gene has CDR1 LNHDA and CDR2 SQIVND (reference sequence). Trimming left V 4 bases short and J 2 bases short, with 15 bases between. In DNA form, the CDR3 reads TGTGCCAGTAGTACCCTCCTACGAGGTGGCAATCAGCCCCAGCATTTT. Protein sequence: CASSTLLRGGNQPQHF.

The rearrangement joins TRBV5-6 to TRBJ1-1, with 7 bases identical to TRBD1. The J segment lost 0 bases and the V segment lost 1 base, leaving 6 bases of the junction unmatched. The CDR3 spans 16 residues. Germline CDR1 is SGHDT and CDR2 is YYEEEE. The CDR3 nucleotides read TGTGCCAGCAGCTTGCGCACCGGGACAGTGAACACTGAAGCTTTCTTT. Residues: CASSLRTGTVNTEAFF.

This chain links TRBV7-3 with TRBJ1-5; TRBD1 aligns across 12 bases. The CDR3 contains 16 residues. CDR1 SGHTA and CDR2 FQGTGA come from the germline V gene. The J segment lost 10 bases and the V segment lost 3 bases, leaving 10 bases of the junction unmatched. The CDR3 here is CASSFRGQGAQGPQHF. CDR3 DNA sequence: TGTGCCAGCAGCTTTCGGGGACAGGGGGCGCAGGGCCCCCAGCATTTT. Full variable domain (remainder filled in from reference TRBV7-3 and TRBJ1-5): GAGVSQTPSNKVTEKGKYVELRCDPISGHTALYWYRQSLGQGPEFLIYFQGTGAADDSGLPNDRFFAVRPEGSVSTLKIQRTERGDSAVYLCASSFRGQGAQGPQHFGDGTRLSIL.

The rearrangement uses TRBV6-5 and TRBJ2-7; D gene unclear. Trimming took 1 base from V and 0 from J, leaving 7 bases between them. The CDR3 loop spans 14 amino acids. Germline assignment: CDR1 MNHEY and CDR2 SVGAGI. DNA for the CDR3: TGTGCCAGCAGTTACTTCGGGCCCTCCTACGAGCAGTACTTC. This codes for CASSYFGPSYEQYF.

DNA for the CDR3: TGTGCCTGGAGTGTACGGGGCTTCTCCTACAATGAGCAGTTCTTC. This translates into CAWSVRGFSYNEQFF. This chain connects TRBV30 to TRBJ2-1; tentatively, D is TRBD1 or TRBD2 (5 bases each). The germline gives CDR1 GTSNPN, CDR2 SVGIG (reference sequence). With 0 bases removed from V and 0 bases from J, the gap between germline ends came to 9 bases. CDR3 length equals 15 residues.

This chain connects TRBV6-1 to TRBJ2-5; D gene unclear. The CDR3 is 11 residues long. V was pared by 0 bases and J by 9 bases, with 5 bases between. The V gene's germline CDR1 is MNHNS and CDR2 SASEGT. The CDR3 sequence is CASSEAPPQYF. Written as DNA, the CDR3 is TGTGCCAGCAGTGAAGCCCCGCCCCAGTACTTC.

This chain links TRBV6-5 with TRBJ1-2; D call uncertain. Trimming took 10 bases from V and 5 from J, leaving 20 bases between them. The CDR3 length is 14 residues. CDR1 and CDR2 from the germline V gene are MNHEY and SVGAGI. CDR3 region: CATKIRSATYGYTF. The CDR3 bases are TGTGCCACCAAGATCCGATCCGCAACGTATGGCTACACCTTC.

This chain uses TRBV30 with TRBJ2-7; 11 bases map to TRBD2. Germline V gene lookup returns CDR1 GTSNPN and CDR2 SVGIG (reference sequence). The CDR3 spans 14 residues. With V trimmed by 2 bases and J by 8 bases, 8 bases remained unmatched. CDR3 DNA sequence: TGTGCCTGGAGTCCCGGGACTAGCGGTACCCAGCAGTACTTC. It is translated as CAWSPGTSGTQQYF.

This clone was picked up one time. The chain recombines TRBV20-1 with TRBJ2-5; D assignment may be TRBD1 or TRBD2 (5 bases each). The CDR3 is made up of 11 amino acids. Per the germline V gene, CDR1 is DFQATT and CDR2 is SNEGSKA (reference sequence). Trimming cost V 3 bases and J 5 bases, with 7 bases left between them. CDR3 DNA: TGCAGTGCTAGCTGGGGGGAGACCCAGTACTTC. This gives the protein CSASWGETQYF.

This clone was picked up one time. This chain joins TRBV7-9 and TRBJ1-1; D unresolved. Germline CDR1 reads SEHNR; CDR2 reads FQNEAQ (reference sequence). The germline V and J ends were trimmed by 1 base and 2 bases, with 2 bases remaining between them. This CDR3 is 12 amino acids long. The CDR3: CASSLENTEAFF. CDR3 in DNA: TGTGCCAGCAGCTTAGAAAACACTGAAGCTTTCTTT. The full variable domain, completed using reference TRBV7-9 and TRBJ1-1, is DTGVSQNPRHKITKRGQNVTFRCDPISEHNRLYWYRQTLGQGPEFLTYFQNEAQLEKSRLLSDRFSAERPKGSFSTLEIQRTEQGDSAMYLCASSLENTEAFFGQGTRLTVV.

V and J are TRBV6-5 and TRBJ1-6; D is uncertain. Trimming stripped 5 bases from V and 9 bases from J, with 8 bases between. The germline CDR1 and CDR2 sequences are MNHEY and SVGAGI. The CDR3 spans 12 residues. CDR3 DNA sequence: TGTGCCAGCAGTCTTATGAGTTCACCCCTCCACTTT. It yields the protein CASSLMSSPLHF.

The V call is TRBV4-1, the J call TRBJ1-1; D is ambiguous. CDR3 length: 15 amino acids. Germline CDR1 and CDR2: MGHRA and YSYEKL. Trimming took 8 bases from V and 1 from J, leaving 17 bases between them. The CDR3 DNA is TGCGCCAGCCGAGCCCGTTTAGGCCCGAACACTGAAGCTTTCTTT. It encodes CASRARLGPNTEAFF.

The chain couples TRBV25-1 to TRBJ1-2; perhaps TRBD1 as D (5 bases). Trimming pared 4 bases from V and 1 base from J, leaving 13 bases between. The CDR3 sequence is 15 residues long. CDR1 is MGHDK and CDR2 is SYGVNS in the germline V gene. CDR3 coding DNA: TGTGCCAGCAGTGGTACAGGCGCTTTTAACTATGGCTACACCTTC. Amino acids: CASSGTGAFNYGYTF.

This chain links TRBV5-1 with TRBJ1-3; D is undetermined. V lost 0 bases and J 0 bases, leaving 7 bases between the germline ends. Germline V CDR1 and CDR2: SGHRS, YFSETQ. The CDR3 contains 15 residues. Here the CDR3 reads CASSLELSSGNTIYF. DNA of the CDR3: TGCGCCAGCAGCTTGGAGTTGAGCTCTGGAAACACCATATATTTT.

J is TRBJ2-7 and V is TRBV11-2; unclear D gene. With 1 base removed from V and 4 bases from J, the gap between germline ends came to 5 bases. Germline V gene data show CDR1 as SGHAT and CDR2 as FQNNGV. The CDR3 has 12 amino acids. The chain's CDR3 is CASSLAGYEQYF. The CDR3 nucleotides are TGTGCCAGCAGCTTAGCTGGTTACGAGCAGTACTTC.

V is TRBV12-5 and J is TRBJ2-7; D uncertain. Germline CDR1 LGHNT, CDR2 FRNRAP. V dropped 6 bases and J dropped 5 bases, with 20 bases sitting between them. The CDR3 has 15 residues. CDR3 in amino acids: CASGGLLWSVHEQYF. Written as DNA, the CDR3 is TGTGCTAGTGGCGGGCTTCTGTGGTCTGTCCACGAGCAGTACTTC.

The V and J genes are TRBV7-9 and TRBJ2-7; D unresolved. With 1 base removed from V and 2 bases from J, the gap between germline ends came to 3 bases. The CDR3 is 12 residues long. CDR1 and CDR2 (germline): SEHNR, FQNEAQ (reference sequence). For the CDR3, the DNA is TGTGCCAGCAGCTTAGTCCCCTACGAGCAGTACTTC. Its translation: CASSLVPYEQYF.

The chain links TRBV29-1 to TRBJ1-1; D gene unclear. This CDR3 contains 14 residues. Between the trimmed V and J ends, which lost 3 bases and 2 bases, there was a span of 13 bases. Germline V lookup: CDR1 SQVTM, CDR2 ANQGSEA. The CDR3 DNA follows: TGCAGCGTTGACCCGTGGACGGAAAACACTGAAGCTTTCTTT. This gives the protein CSVDPWTENTEAFF.